Below are 17 T cell receptor beta chains sequenced from a single sample in a study of blood T cell repertoires in COVID-19. Generated by immunoSEQ multiplex PCR, the TCRdb table keeps only in-frame clones and is missing some. Altogether a few hundred thousand clones are present, more than 75% being singletons, with the ten largest covering more than 6.5%. The specimen was peripheral blood. These receptors all stem from a woman between 65 and 79 years old with active or convalescent COVID-19.

As for this clone: The germline gene is not matched at one end of the junction; a read error may be the cause. The chain employs TRBV6-5 and TRBJ1-1, with D possibly TRBD1 on 6 matching bases. CDR1 and CDR2 from the germline V gene are MNHEY and SVGAGI. The CDR3 length is 15 residues. The CDR3 is CASSYSGAQNTEAFF. The CDR3 DNA reads TGTGCCAGCAGCTACTCAGGGGCCCAGAACACTGAAGCTTTCTTT.

V gene TRBV2 combines with J gene TRBJ1-1; D perhaps matches TRBD1 (6 bases). The CDR3 is 17 amino acids. Germline V gives CDR1 SNHLY, CDR2 FYNNEI. With 3 bases removed from V and 0 bases from J, the gap between germline ends came to 17 bases. The CDR3 bases are TGTGCCAGCAGTGATCGGGACACAAGGACCATGAACACTGAAGCTTTCTTT. Encoded protein: CASSDRDTRTMNTEAFF. The full variable domain, rest sourced from reference TRBV2 and TRBJ1-1, is EPEVTQTPSHQVTQMGQEVILRCVPISNHLYFYWYRQILGQKVEFLVSFYNNEISEKSEIFDDQFSVERPDGSNFTLKIRSTKLEDSAMYFCASSDRDTRTMNTEAFFGQGTRLTVV.

This chain uses TRBV2 with TRBJ1-5, with D perhaps TRBD1 (5 bases). The CDR3 is 15 amino acids. Between the trimmed V and J ends, which lost 4 bases and 9 bases, there was a span of 19 bases. Germline V gives CDR1 SNHLY, CDR2 FYNNEI. Written as DNA, the CDR3 is TGTGCCAGCAGTGCGGGAGGAGGGACCTCGGGGCCCCAGCATTTT. It translates to CASSAGGGTSGPQHF.

V usage is TRBV3-1 (or the pseudogene TRBV3-2) and J usage is TRBJ2-7, with D maybe TRBD2 (5 bases). CDR1 is LGHDT and CDR2 is YNNKEL in the germline V gene (reference sequence). CDR3 size: 16 residues. V was shortened by 3 bases and J by 0 bases, with 15 bases between the two germline ends. The CDR3 loop is CASSHPKTGSSYEQYF. The CDR3 nucleotides are TGTGCCAGCAGCCACCCAAAGACGGGAAGCTCCTACGAGCAGTACTTC.

This clone appeared once. The chain uses TRBV5-8 and TRBJ2-3; D uncertain. CDR1 is SGHTS and CDR2 is YDEGEE in the germline V gene. This CDR3 is built from 15 residues. V lost 0 bases and J 2 bases, leaving 10 bases between the germline ends. CDR3: CASSLGRRPTDTQYF. CDR3 coding DNA: TGTGCCAGCAGCTTGGGTAGGCGGCCCACAGATACGCAGTATTTT.

V and J are TRBV7-9 and TRBJ1-1; TRBD1 aligns across 9 bases. The CDR3 length is 17 residues. Germline values: CDR1 SEHNR, CDR2 FQNEAQ (reference sequence). Trimming at V came to 3 bases and at J to 1 base, leaving 9 bases not matched to a gene. CDR3 protein: CASSFDGTGSENTEAFF. The CDR3 DNA follows: TGTGCCAGCAGCTTTGATGGGACAGGGTCGGAGAACACTGAAGCTTTCTTT. The full variable domain, completed using reference TRBV7-9 and TRBJ1-1, is DTGVSQNPRHKITKRGQNVTFRCDPISEHNRLYWYRQTLGQGPEFLTYFQNEAQLEKSRLLSDRFSAERPKGSFSTLEIQRTEQGDSAMYLCASSFDGTGSENTEAFFGQGTRLTVV.

In DNA, the CDR3 is TGCGCCAGCAGCAACAGGGGATCTGGAAACACCATATATTTT. This gives the protein CASSNRGSGNTIYF. This chain links TRBV5-1 with TRBJ1-3; TRBD1 matches at 7 bases. The length of the CDR3 is 14 residues. Losses at the gene ends were 4 bases for V and 1 base for J; bases not matched to a gene: 2. Germline assignment: CDR1 SGHRS and CDR2 YFSETQ. The full variable domain, rest sourced from reference TRBV5-1 and TRBJ1-3, is KAGVTQTPRYLIKTRGQQVTLSCSPISGHRSVSWYQQTPGQGLQFLFEYFSETQRNKGNFPGRFSGRQFSNSRSEMNVSTLELGDSALYLCASSNRGSGNTIYFGEGSWLTVV.

The chain uses TRBV5-6 and TRBJ2-7, with 7 bases matching TRBD1. The CDR3 covers 14 residues. The ends lost 0 bases at V and 4 bases at J; junction bases unmatched: 4. CDR1 is SGHDT and CDR2 is YYEEEE in the germline V gene. The DNA of the CDR3 is TGTGCCAGCAGCTTGGCGGGACAGTCTTACGAGCAGTACTTC. This gives the protein CASSLAGQSYEQYF.

This clone occurred once. The CDR3 reads CASSSGQGIQYGYTF. Here the CDR3 DNA reads TGTGCCAGTAGTAGTGGACAGGGAATACAATATGGCTACACCTTC. The genes are TRBV19 and TRBJ1-2, with 8 bases fitting TRBD1. The CDR3 is 15 amino acids. Trimming removed 4 bases from V and 5 bases from J; junction bases left unmatched: 9. Germline CDR1 LNHDA, CDR2 SQIVND (reference sequence).

This chain links TRBV11-2 with TRBJ2-7; weak D call: TRBD1 (5 bases). This CDR3 is 12 amino acids long. V shed 1 base and J shed 7 bases, with 8 bases lying between them. Germline V CDR1 and CDR2: SGHAT, FQNNGV. The CDR3: CASSLGQGEQYF. Here the CDR3 DNA reads TGTGCCAGCAGCTTAGGGCAGGGTGAGCAGTACTTC.

This CDR3 reads CASQAGGLSDTQYF. In DNA, the CDR3 is TGTGCCAGCCAAGCGGGGGGGCTATCAGATACGCAGTATTTT. J is TRBJ2-3 and V is TRBV6-5; 10 nucleotides match TRBD2. The germline gives CDR1 MNHEY, CDR2 SVGAGI. The CDR3 spans 14 residues. The trim removed 8 bases at V and 4 bases at J, leaving 6 bases unmatched.

This clone was found once. The rearrangement links TRBV12-1 to TRBJ1-2. TRBV12-1 is designated a pseudogene. The CDR3 totals 11 residues. The CDR3 protein is CASSLREGYTF. Here the CDR3 DNA reads TGTGCCAGCAGCTTGAGGGAAGGCTACACCTTC.

This clone was observed once. J is TRBJ2-2 and V is TRBV4-1; tentatively, D is TRBD1 (5 bases). V was trimmed by 5 bases and J by 0 bases, leaving 19 bases between them. Germline V CDR1 and CDR2: MGHRA, YSYEKL. The CDR3 is 18 residues long. The CDR3 spells CASSKASLTDANTGELFF. CDR3 nucleotides: TGCGCCAGCAGCAAGGCGTCTCTGACAGATGCGAACACCGGGGAGCTGTTTTTT.

This sequence joins TRBV6-5 and TRBJ2-2, with TRBD1 identical over 8 bases. The germline V gene has CDR1 MNHEY and CDR2 SVGAGI. V shed 0 bases, J shed 4 bases, and the junction held 4 bases outside the gene matches. The CDR3 is 16 residues long. In DNA form, the CDR3 reads TGTGCCAGCAGTTACTCGCCGACAGGGGTCACCGGGGAGCTGTTTTTT. This encodes CASSYSPTGVTGELFF.

The V gene is TRBV7-2, the J gene TRBJ2-1; 7 nucleotides align to TRBD1. With V trimmed by 7 bases and J by 5 bases, 11 bases remained unmatched. Germline values: CDR1 SGHTA, CDR2 FQGNSA. This CDR3 is 15 amino acids long. DNA for the CDR3: TGTGCCAGCACCCACCCCCGGGACAGTAACAATGAGCAGTTCTTC. Protein: CASTHPRDSNNEQFF.

The rearrangement joins TRBV2 to TRBJ1-1; a possible D gene is TRBD1 (5 bases). V dropped 8 bases and J dropped 1 base, with 11 bases sitting between them. This CDR3 is 13 amino acids long. The V gene's germline CDR1 is SNHLY and CDR2 FYNNEI. The CDR3 bases are TGTGCCAGCTCCTTCGGGGGGAACACTGAAGCTTTCTTT. It yields the protein CASSFGGNTEAFF.

V is TRBV2 and J is TRBJ2-2, with D possibly matching TRBD1 (5 bases). CDR3 length: 15 amino acids. The V end lost 8 bases, the J end lost 7 bases, and 20 bases lay between the germline ends. Germline V CDR1 and CDR2: SNHLY, FYNNEI. CDR3 DNA sequence: TGTGCCAGCGGCTTTGTTAGGGTTAGGGGCGGGGAGCTGTTTTTT. Translation gives CASGFVRVRGGELFF. Filled out from reference TRBV2 and TRBJ2-2, the complete variable domain reads EPEVTQTPSHQVTQMGQEVILRCVPISNHLYFYWYRQILGQKVEFLVSFYNNEISEKSEIFDDQFSVERPDGSNFTLKIRSTKLEDSAMYFCASGFVRVRGGELFFGEGSRLTVL.